This T cell receptor beta chain was sequenced during a study of blood T cell repertoires in COVID-19. Study-level information: Material from acute and convalescent COVID-19 was sourced from the United States, Italy and Spain. Sources were T cells, B-cell-depleted T cells, or PBMCs; the material itself was cDNA or gDNA.

This CDR3 contains 15 residues. V lost 3 bases to trimming and J lost 3 bases; unmatched junction nucleotides: 5. From germline, CDR1 is SGHNT and CDR2 YYREEE (reference sequence). As handled by the study authors: Scientists estimated how many nucleated cells there were by amplifying reference gene primers. Sequencing was performed with immunoSEQ multiplex PCR; in TCRdb, only in-frame clones are kept and a portion is missing. The DNA gave D and trimming, while V, J and clone size come from that table. This table holds about 88,000 clones, roughly nine tenths found once. This TCR derives from a human donor with active COVID-19. The donor label of this sample is uncertain. The sequenced sample was peripheral blood. The rearrangement joins TRBV5-4 to TRBJ2-4; the match to TRBD1 covers 8 bases. Here the CDR3 DNA reads TGTGCCAGCAGCTACCTACAGGGGGACAAAAACATTCAGTACTTC. Encoded protein: CASSYLQGDKNIQYF.